A selection of T cell receptor beta chains follows, all from one sample in a study of blood T cell repertoires in COVID-19. TCRdb's copy holds only in-frame clones and misses some; the assay was immunoSEQ multiplex PCR. The repertoire holds some 270,000 clones, with roughly 89% as singletons. Input material: PBMCs or T cells enriched from blood (not recorded which). The receptor set was obtained from a woman between 35 and 50 years old who had recovered from COVID-19. CDR3s include the opening cysteine and the closing phenylalanine or tryptophan. D genes are given only for firm matches. A clone size is listed for some rows: how often the clone was seen (once, few, many), or a class if it is expanded.

j_call: TRBJ1-4; d_call: .; clone_size: .; v_call: TRBV21-1; cdr3_aa: CASIKYRPTNEKLFF; cdr3_nt: TGTGCCAGCATCAAATACAGACCAACTAATGAAAAACTGTTTTTT
j_call: TRBJ2-1; d_call: .; clone_size: .; v_call: TRBV5-4; cdr3_aa: CASSLGRDNEQFF; cdr3_nt: TGTGCCAGCAGCTTGGGCCGGGACAATGAGCAGTTCTTC
j_call: TRBJ1-1; d_call: .; clone_size: .; v_call: TRBV30; cdr3_aa: CARGGGGNTEAFF; cdr3_nt: TGTGCCCGGGGAGGAGGGGGGAACACTGAAGCTTTCTTT
j_call: TRBJ2-1; d_call: TRBD2; clone_size: .; v_call: TRBV11-2; cdr3_aa: CASSYGTSGMLSGGGFF; cdr3_nt: TGTGCCAGCAGCTACGGGACTAGCGGGATGTTAAGCGGAGGGGGGTTCTTC
j_call: TRBJ2-7; d_call: .; clone_size: .; v_call: TRBV19; cdr3_aa: CASSIPGETYEQYF; cdr3_nt: TGTGCCAGTAGTATTCCAGGGGAGACCTACGAGCAGTACTTC
j_call: TRBJ2-1; d_call: .; clone_size: .; v_call: TRBV7-2; cdr3_aa: CASSSRTSEQFF; cdr3_nt: TGTGCCAGCAGCTCTCGGACAAGTGAGCAGTTCTTC
j_call: TRBJ1-1; d_call: TRBD1; clone_size: .; v_call: TRBV3-1/TRBV3-2; cdr3_aa: CASSQQGAQGFF; cdr3_nt: TGTGCCAGCAGCCAACAGGGGGCGCAGGGTTTCTTT
j_call: TRBJ1-6; d_call: .; clone_size: once; v_call: TRBV30; cdr3_aa: CAWRAQAGINSPLHF; cdr3_nt: TGTGCCTGGAGAGCACAGGCAGGGATTAATTCACCCCTCCACTTT
j_call: TRBJ1-1; d_call: .; clone_size: .; v_call: TRBV2; cdr3_aa: CAGTLGEDTEAFF; cdr3_nt: TGTGCCGGAACGTTGGGTGAGGACACTGAAGCTTTCTTT
j_call: TRBJ2-1; d_call: TRBD1; clone_size: once; v_call: TRBV6-5; cdr3_aa: CATTGTGWVNEQFF; cdr3_nt: TGTGCCACTACCGGGACAGGGTGGGTCAATGAGCAGTTCTTC
j_call: TRBJ1-3; d_call: TRBD1; clone_size: .; v_call: TRBV2; cdr3_aa: CASSDSPGQFISGNTIYF; cdr3_nt: TGTGCCAGCAGCGATTCTCCGGGACAGTTTATTTCTGGAAACACCATATATTTT
j_call: TRBJ1-5; d_call: TRBD1; clone_size: .; v_call: TRBV7-2; cdr3_aa: CASSFKGGAGNQPQHF; cdr3_nt: TGTGCCAGCAGCTTCAAAGGGGGCGCCGGCAATCAGCCCCAGCATTTT
j_call: TRBJ2-7; d_call: TRBD1; clone_size: .; v_call: TRBV7-9; cdr3_aa: CAERDRSSYEQYF; cdr3_nt: TGTGCCGAAAGGGACAGGAGCTCCTACGAGCAGTACTTC
j_call: TRBJ2-3; d_call: TRBD2; clone_size: .; v_call: TRBV11-2; cdr3_aa: CASSLIAGGTDTQYF; cdr3_nt: TGTGCCAGCAGCCTAATAGCGGGGGGCACAGATACGCAGTATTTT
j_call: TRBJ1-3; d_call: .; clone_size: .; v_call: TRBV6-2/TRBV6-3; cdr3_aa: CASSFWGRGNTIYF; cdr3_nt: TGTGCCAGCAGTTTTTGGGGGCGTGGAAACACCATATATTTT
j_call: TRBJ1-3; d_call: .; clone_size: .; v_call: TRBV5-1; cdr3_aa: CASSATQGAGNTIYF; cdr3_nt: TGCGCCAGCAGCGCGACCCAGGGTGCTGGAAACACCATATATTTT
j_call: TRBJ2-3; d_call: .; clone_size: .; v_call: TRBV5-5; cdr3_aa: CASSPRRLGADTQYF; cdr3_nt: TGTGCCAGCAGCCCACGTCGTCTCGGGGCAGATACGCAGTATTTT
j_call: TRBJ2-7; d_call: TRBD1; clone_size: .; v_call: TRBV27; cdr3_aa: CASSFRTGFGEQYF; cdr3_nt: TGTGCCAGCAGTTTTAGGACAGGGTTTGGCGAGCAGTACTTC
j_call: TRBJ2-1; d_call: TRBD1; clone_size: .; v_call: TRBV7-3; cdr3_aa: CASSSTGASYNEQFF; cdr3_nt: TGTGCCAGCAGCTCCACAGGGGCATCCTACAATGAGCAGTTCTTC
j_call: TRBJ2-3; d_call: .; clone_size: once; v_call: TRBV19; cdr3_aa: CASSSQGLSTDTQYF; cdr3_nt: TGTGCCAGTAGCTCACAGGGTCTGAGCACAGATACGCAGTATTTT
j_call: TRBJ2-3; d_call: TRBD2; clone_size: .; v_call: TRBV11-2; cdr3_aa: CASSLRLAETTDTQYF; cdr3_nt: TGTGCCAGCAGCCTGCGACTAGCGGAGACCACAGATACGCAGTATTTT
j_call: TRBJ2-5; d_call: TRBD2; clone_size: .; v_call: TRBV3-1/TRBV3-2; cdr3_aa: CASILRLAGATETQYF; cdr3_nt: TGTGCCAGCATCCTGAGACTAGCGGGAGCAACAGAGACCCAGTACTTC
j_call: TRBJ1-1; d_call: .; clone_size: once; v_call: TRBV3-1/TRBV3-2; cdr3_aa: CASSPRTVTEAFF; cdr3_nt: TGTGCCAGCAGCCCAAGGACAGTCACTGAAGCTTTCTTT
j_call: TRBJ2-2; d_call: TRBD2; clone_size: .; v_call: TRBV3-1/TRBV3-2; cdr3_aa: CASSQERKGTSASNTGELFF; cdr3_nt: TGTGCCAGCAGCCAAGAGAGGAAAGGAACTAGCGCTTCGAACACCGGGGAGCTGTTTTTT
j_call: TRBJ1-2; d_call: TRBD1; clone_size: .; v_call: TRBV29-1; cdr3_aa: CSVNRGSGGYTF; cdr3_nt: TGCAGCGTAAACAGGGGGTCGGGTGGCTACACCTTC
j_call: TRBJ1-2; d_call: .; clone_size: .; v_call: TRBV19; cdr3_aa: CASSIDRGNDYGYTF; cdr3_nt: TGTGCCAGTAGTATAGATCGGGGGAACGACTATGGCTACACCTTC
j_call: TRBJ2-3; d_call: .; clone_size: .; v_call: TRBV5-4; cdr3_aa: CASSYVGESQYF; cdr3_nt: TGTGCCAGCAGCTATGTCGGTGAGTCGCAGTATTTT
j_call: TRBJ2-7; d_call: .; clone_size: .; v_call: TRBV7-9; cdr3_aa: CASSLVQGLAYEQYF; cdr3_nt: TGTGCCAGCAGCTTAGTACAGGGCTTAGCCTACGAGCAGTACTTC
j_call: TRBJ1-2; d_call: TRBD1; clone_size: .; v_call: TRBV2; cdr3_aa: CASSSGQGLGYTF; cdr3_nt: TGTGCCAGCAGTTCAGGACAGGGACTAGGCTACACCTTC
j_call: TRBJ1-2; d_call: .; clone_size: once; v_call: TRBV7-8; cdr3_aa: CASSLGPPEGYGYTF; cdr3_nt: TGTGCCAGCAGCCTTGGACCGCCCGAGGGCTATGGCTACACCTTC
j_call: TRBJ1-1; d_call: .; clone_size: .; v_call: TRBV5-1; cdr3_aa: CASSLIEGETQEAFF; cdr3_nt: TGCGCCAGCAGCTTGATCGAGGGGGAGACACAGGAAGCTTTCTTT
j_call: TRBJ1-5; d_call: TRBD1; clone_size: .; v_call: TRBV4-2; cdr3_aa: CASSQVTGVSNQPQHF; cdr3_nt: TGTGCCAGCAGCCAAGTTACAGGGGTGAGCAATCAGCCCCAGCATTTT